This T cell receptor (beta chain) stems from a study of T cell changes during pregnancy in multiple sclerosis. Method: immunoSEQ multiplex PCR; TCRdb's copy keeps in-frame clones and lacks some. Among tens of thousands of clones listed, about 91% were seen once. The CDR3 consists of 15 residues. Trimming stripped 3 bases from V and 4 bases from J, with 16 bases between. Per germline, CDR1 ENHRY and CDR2 SYGVKD. The V gene is TRBV10-3, the J gene TRBJ2-7; D call uncertain. The TCR originated in a female donor with multiple sclerosis, enrolled in a pregnancy study. The sequencing here drew on CD8+ T cells from peripheral blood mononuclear cells, taken after pregnancy. This CDR3 is CAISDPSLPPYEQYF. CDR3 DNA: TGTGCCATCAGTGATCCGTCCCTACCACCTTACGAGCAGTACTTC.